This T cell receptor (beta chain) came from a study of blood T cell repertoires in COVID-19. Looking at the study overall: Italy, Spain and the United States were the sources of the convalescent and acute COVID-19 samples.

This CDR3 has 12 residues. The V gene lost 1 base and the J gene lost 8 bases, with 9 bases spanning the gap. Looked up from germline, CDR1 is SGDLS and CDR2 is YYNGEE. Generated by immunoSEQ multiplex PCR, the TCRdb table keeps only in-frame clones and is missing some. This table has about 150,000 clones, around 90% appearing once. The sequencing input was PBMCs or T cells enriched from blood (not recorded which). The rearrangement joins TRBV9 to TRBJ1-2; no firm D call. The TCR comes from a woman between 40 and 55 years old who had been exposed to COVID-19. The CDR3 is CASSVSHLGYTF. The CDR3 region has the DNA TGTGCCAGCAGCGTAAGTCATCTAGGCTACACCTTC.